This T cell receptor beta chain is from a study of OX40 agonist ivuxolimab in advanced cancers. Background on the whole study: Ivuxolimab was a fully human IgG2 agonistic monoclonal antibody targeting the costimulatory receptor OX40 (CD134). Intravenous ivuxolimab was administered to patients every 2 weeks at six dose levels: 0.01, 0.1, 0.3, 1.5, 3 and 10 mg/kg. Among the 52 dose-escalation patients, around 20 had hepatocellular carcinoma, around 15 melanoma, 9 renal cell carcinoma and 9 head and neck cancer. The dose-escalation cohort was approximately 83% male with a mean age of around 62 years, ranging from about 20 to 85. Prior anti-PD-1, anti-PD-L1 or anti-CTLA-4 therapy was permitted, and checkpoint inhibitors had been received by roughly 40% of dose-escalation patients. Three dose-escalation patients achieved partial responses, one with hepatocellular carcinoma and two with cutaneous melanoma. The purpose of peripheral TCRbeta sequencing was to test whether ivuxolimab changed TCR sequence diversity and led to clonal T-cell expansion. The paper reports the monotherapy dose-escalation portion (N of about 56 patients) of the phase I ivuxolimab trial.

What the study reported, not specific to this receptor: Low levels of normalized T-cell clonal expansion were also seen in some patients who did not respond. Which antigens the clonally expanded peripheral T cells were specific for was not determined. After ivuxolimab, more expanded clones were found on average in CD8+ T cells than in CD4+ T cells. In partial responders in the 0.1-3.0 mg/kg groups, normalized peripheral clonal expansion was found to be among the lowest, especially among CD8+ T cells. Clonal expansion of both CD4+ and CD8+ blood T cells was observed from baseline to week 6 at doses 0.1 to 3.0 mg/kg.

The CDR3 runs 13 amino acids, cysteine and phenylalanine included. Only the CDR3 DNA is retained, 39 bases long and in frame from the first base. Clipping removes 6 bases from V and 4 bases from J, with 3 as the unmatched junction base count. Per the germline V gene, MNHNS is the CDR1 and SASEGT is the CDR2. A word on this clone: Its cognate antigen has yet to be identified. No per-base quality is available; no much larger clone lies one base away.

Genomic DNA was isolated from the sorted cells so that the TCRbeta CDR3 region could be sequenced. The immunoSEQ Assay was used for sequencing of TCRbeta CDR3 regions. TCRdb obtained this table from immuneACCESS and retained in-frame rearrangements with V and J assigned. These tables miss some clones; where compared with another copy, unresolved V genes account for less than half of the shortfall, and the remainder is unexplained. Within this sample are some 85,000 clones, with roughly 90% of them counted one time only. Of the sample, about 2.1% is held by the ten largest clones. Patients with a history of autoimmune disease or receiving systemic immunosuppression were excluded from the trial. Peripheral blood for TCR sequencing was collected from all dose cohorts at baseline, on cycle 4 day 1, and on cycle 7 day 1. The samples were drawn from a first-in-human, open-label, multicenter phase I dose-escalation trial of ivuxolimab. The trial enrolled adults with locally advanced or metastatic head and neck squamous cell, hepatocellular, melanoma or renal cell carcinoma. Before TCR sequencing, CD4+ T cells and CD8+ T cells were sorted from peripheral blood as separate populations.

The receptor chain draws on TRBV6-1 and TRBJ1-1; 9 nucleotides in the junction match TRBD1. Material: CD4+ or CD8+ T cells sorted from blood, obtained in a trial of the OX40 agonist ivuxolimab. The clonotype was recovered from an adult with an advanced solid tumor such as melanoma, head and neck, liver or kidney cancer. In nucleotides, the sequence is TGTGCCAGCAGGATGGACAGGGGCACTGAAGCTTTCTTT. The encoded protein is CASRMDRGTEAFF.